These 5 T cell receptor beta chains came from one sample sequenced in a study of technical replicates of blood from a handful of donors. Data came from immunoSEQ multiplex PCR; TCRdb stores just in-frame clones and leaves some out. The table shows approximately 84,000 clones, with roughly 98% occurring only once. The material sequenced was T cells isolated from PBMCs. Every receptor here comes from a human donor in good health.

The J gene is TRBJ2-7, the V gene TRBV29-1; the D is unclear. The V end was cut by 2 bases, the J end by 8 bases, with 16 bases between. This CDR3 contains 13 residues. Germline CDR1 is SQVTM and CDR2 is ANQGSEA. CDR3: CSVESGSANKQYF. The CDR3 DNA follows: TGCAGCGTTGAAAGTGGTTCCGCGAATAAGCAGTACTTC.

V usage is TRBV5-1 and J usage is TRBJ2-7; D may be TRBD1 (6 bases). Germline-derived CDR1 and CDR2 are SGHRS and YFSETQ. V was shortened by 2 bases and J by 1 base, with 10 bases between the two germline ends. The CDR3 is 14 amino acids. CDR3 residues: CASSLTGSSYEQYF. CDR3 nucleotides: TGCGCCAGCAGCTTAACAGGGAGTTCCTACGAGCAGTACTTC.

The J gene is TRBJ2-1, the V gene TRBV28; 10 bases match TRBD2. The V gene end was trimmed by 6 bases and the J gene end by 4 bases; junction bases not matched to a gene: 12. Germline CDR1 and CDR2: MDHEN and SYDVKM. This CDR3 comprises 17 residues. The CDR3 coding sequence is TGTGCCAGCAGCGCCTGGTCAGGGACTAGCGTATACAATGAGCAGTTCTTC. Amino acids: CASSAWSGTSVYNEQFF.

The chain couples TRBV14 to TRBJ2-1; the match to TRBD1 covers 8 bases. This CDR3 is 14 amino acids long. V dropped 4 bases and J dropped 4; count of bases not matched to a gene: 3. Germline V gene sequence: CDR1 SGHDN, CDR2 FVKESK. CDR3 DNA: TGTGCCAGCAGCCGACAGGGGAGTTACAATGAGCAGTTCTTC. This codes for CASSRQGSYNEQFF.

This chain connects TRBV13 to TRBJ2-2; D gene uncertain. CDR1 is PRHDT and CDR2 is FYEKMQ in the germline V gene (reference sequence). The CDR3 sequence is 11 residues long. The V end lost 11 bases, the J end lost 7 bases, and 11 bases lay between the germline ends. The CDR3 sequence: CAAYSGGELFF. The DNA of the CDR3 is TGTGCCGCGTATTCGGGCGGGGAGCTGTTTTTT.